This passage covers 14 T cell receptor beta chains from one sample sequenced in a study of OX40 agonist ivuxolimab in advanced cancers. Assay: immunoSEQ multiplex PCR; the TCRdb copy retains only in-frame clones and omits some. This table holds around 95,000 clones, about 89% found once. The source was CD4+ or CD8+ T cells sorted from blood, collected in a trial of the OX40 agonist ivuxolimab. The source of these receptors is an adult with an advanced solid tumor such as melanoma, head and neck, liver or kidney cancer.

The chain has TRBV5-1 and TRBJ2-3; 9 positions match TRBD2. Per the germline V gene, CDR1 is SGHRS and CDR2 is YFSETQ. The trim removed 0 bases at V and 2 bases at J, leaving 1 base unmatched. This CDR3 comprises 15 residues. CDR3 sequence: CASSLGLAATDTQYF. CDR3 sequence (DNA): TGCGCCAGCAGCTTGGGACTAGCGGCCACAGATACGCAGTATTTT. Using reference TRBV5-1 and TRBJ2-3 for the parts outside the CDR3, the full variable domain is KAGVTQTPRYLIKTRGQQVTLSCSPISGHRSVSWYQQTPGQGLQFLFEYFSETQRNKGNFPGRFSGRQFSNSRSEMNVSTLELGDSALYLCASSLGLAATDTQYFGPGTRLTVL.

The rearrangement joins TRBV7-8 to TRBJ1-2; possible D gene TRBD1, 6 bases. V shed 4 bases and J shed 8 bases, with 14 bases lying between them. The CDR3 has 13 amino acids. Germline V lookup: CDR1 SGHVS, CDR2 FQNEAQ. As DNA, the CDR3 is TGTGCCAGCAGCTCGTTCAGGGGTCGGGGCTACACCTTC. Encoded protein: CASSSFRGRGYTF.

As DNA, the CDR3 is TGTGCCAGCAGTTCCGTACCCTCCTACGAGCAGTACTTC. The encoded protein is CASSSVPSYEQYF. V gene TRBV6-5 combines with J gene TRBJ2-7; D uncertain. Germline loops: CDR1 MNHEY, CDR2 SVGAGI. Trimming stripped 4 bases from V and 0 bases from J, with 7 bases between. The CDR3 length is 13 residues.

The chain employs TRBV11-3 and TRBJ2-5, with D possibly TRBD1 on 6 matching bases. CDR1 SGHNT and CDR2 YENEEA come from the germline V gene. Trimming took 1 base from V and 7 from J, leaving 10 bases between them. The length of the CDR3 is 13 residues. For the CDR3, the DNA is TGTGCCAGCAGCTTAGTCAGGGGTGGGACCCAGTACTTC. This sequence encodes CASSLVRGGTQYF.

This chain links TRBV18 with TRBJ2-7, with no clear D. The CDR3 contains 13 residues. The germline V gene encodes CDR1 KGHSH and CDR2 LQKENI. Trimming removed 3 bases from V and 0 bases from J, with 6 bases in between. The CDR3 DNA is TGTGCCAGCTCACCTGACTTCTCCTACGAGCAGTACTTC. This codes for CASSPDFSYEQYF.

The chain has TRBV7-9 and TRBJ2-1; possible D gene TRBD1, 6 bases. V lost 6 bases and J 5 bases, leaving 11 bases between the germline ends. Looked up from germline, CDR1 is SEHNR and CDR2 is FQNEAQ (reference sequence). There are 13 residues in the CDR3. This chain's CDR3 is CASSRQANNEQFF. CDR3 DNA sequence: TGTGCCAGCAGTCGACAGGCAAACAATGAGCAGTTCTTC.

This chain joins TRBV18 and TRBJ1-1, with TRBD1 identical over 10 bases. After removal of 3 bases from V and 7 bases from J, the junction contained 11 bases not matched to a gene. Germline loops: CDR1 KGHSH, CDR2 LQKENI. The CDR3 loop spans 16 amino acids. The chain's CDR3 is CASSPLGQGLGIEAFF. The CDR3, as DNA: TGTGCCAGCTCACCCTTGGGACAGGGGCTAGGTATTGAAGCTTTCTTT.

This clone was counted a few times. The CDR3 loop reads CASSLAGADIYEQYF. In nucleotides, the CDR3 is TGTGCCAGCAGCTTAGCGGGGGCAGACATTTACGAGCAGTACTTC. The rearrangement links TRBV7-2 to TRBJ2-7; maybe TRBD1 (6 bases). Trimming left V 0 bases short and J 4 bases short, with 13 bases between. The CDR3 is made up of 15 amino acids. Germline CDR1 and CDR2: SGHTA and FQGNSA.

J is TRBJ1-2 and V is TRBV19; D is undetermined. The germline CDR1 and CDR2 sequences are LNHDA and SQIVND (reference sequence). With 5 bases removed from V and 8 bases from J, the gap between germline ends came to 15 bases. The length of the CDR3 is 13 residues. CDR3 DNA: TGTGCCAGTAGTTTCCCAGAAGGGAAGGGCTACACCTTC. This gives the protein CASSFPEGKGYTF. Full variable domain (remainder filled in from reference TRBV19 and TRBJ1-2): DGGITQSPKYLFRKEGQNVTLSCEQNLNHDAMYWYRQDPGQGLRLIYYSQIVNDFQKGDIAEGYSVSREKKESFPLTVTSAQKNPTAFYLCASSFPEGKGYTFGSGTRLTVV.

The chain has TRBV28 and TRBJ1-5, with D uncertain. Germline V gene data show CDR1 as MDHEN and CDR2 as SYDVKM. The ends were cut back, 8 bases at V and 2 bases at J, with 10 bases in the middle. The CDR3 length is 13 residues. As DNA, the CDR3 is TGTGCCAGCCTGAGGTTCGGCAATCAGCCCCAGCATTTT. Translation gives CASLRFGNQPQHF.

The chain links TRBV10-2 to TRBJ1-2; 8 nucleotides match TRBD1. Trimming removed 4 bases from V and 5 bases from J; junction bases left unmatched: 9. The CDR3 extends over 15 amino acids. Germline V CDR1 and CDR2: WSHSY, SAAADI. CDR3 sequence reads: CASSAGPGTGYGYTF. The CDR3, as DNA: TGCGCCAGCAGTGCGGGCCCGGGGACAGGATATGGCTACACCTTC.

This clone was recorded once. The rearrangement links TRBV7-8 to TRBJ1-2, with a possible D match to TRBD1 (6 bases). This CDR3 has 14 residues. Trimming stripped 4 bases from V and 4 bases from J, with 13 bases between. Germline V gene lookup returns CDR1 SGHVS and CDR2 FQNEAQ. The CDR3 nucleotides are TGTGCCAGCAGCTCCGAGTCCAGGGGCTATGGCTACACCTTC. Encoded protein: CASSSESRGYGYTF.

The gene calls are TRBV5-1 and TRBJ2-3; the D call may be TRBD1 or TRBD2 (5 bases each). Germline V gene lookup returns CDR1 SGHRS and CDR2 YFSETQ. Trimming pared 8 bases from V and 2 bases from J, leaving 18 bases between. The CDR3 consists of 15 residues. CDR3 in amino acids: CASALEGLPTDTQYF. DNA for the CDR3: TGCGCCAGTGCGCTAGAGGGGCTTCCCACAGATACGCAGTATTTT.

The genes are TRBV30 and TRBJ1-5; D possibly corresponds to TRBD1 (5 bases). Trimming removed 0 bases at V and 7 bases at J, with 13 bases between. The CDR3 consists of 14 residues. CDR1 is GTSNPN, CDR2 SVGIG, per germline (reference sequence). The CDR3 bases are TGTGCCTGGAGTGTTTTGGGACCACGCCAGCCCCAGCATTTT. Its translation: CAWSVLGPRQPQHF.